Included here is one TCR beta chain sequence, with context. As yet, its antigen is unknown. TCRdb keeps only in-frame clones here, not all; method: immunoSEQ multiplex PCR. The data contain about 490,000 clones, over 70% of them singletons. This entry comes from a study of shared clonotypes between healthy human individuals. This CDR3 has 14 amino acids. V was clipped by 2 bases and J by 2 bases, with 10 bases between them. Germline CDR1 KGHSH, CDR2 LQKENI. Notes on the study in general: Few donors restricted represented genetic and exposure-history diversity.

The chain joins TRBV18 to TRBJ2-7, with D maybe TRBD2 (7 bases). This receptor was taken from a woman in her 40s in good health. Some clones in this sample may be carry-over from other donors' samples. The sample taken for sequencing was PBMCs. The DNA for the CDR3 is TGTGCCAGCTCACCAAAGGGGGGGCCCTACGAGCAGTACTTC. It encodes CASSPKGGPYEQYF.